These T cell receptor beta chains were read from a single sample in a study of blood T cell repertoires in COVID-19. The table came from immunoSEQ multiplex PCR; TCRdb's copy has only in-frame clones and leaves some out. The repertoire consists of about 400,000 clones, with 87% occurring once and the leading ten covering roughly 1.9%. Sequencing input: PBMCs or T cells enriched from blood (not recorded which). These receptors all stem from a woman aged 18-29 years with acute COVID-19. Both conserved end residues are part of each CDR3. A D gene is named only where the DNA matches it firmly. Clone sizes are given selectively: once, few, many, or a class where the clone is expanded.

size: -
length: 15
V: TRBV3-1/TRBV3-2
J: TRBJ1-6
D: -
CDR3: CASSPDWGINSPLHF
DNA: TGTGCCAGCAGCCCCGACTGGGGCATTAATTCACCCCTCCACTTT

size: -
length: 15
V: TRBV7-9
J: TRBJ2-5
D: -
CDR3: CASSFSQGVGETQYF
DNA: TGTGCCAGCAGCTTTAGCCAGGGCGTCGGAGAGACCCAGTACTTC

size: -
length: 14
V: TRBV9
J: TRBJ2-3
D: -
CDR3: CASSVGGNTDTQYF
DNA: TGTGCCAGCAGCGTGGGGGGAAACACAGATACGCAGTATTTT

size: -
length: 14
V: TRBV18
J: TRBJ2-7
D: -
CDR3: CASSPPVLVYEQYF
DNA: TGTGCCAGCTCACCACCGGTCTTAGTTTACGAGCAGTACTTC

size: few
length: 14
V: TRBV7-9
J: TRBJ1-4
D: TRBD1
CDR3: CASSRTGVKEKLFF
DNA: TGTGCCAGCAGCCGGACAGGGGTAAAGGAAAAACTGTTTTTT

size: -
length: 18
V: TRBV11-2
J: TRBJ1-1
D: -
CDR3: CASSLNTQSGRLRTEAFF
DNA: TGTGCCAGCAGCTTAAATACCCAGAGCGGGAGGTTGAGAACTGAAGCTTTCTTT

size: -
length: 15
V: TRBV28
J: TRBJ2-5
D: TRBD1
CDR3: CASSPLGQGQETQYF
DNA: TGTGCCAGCAGTCCCTTAGGACAGGGGCAAGAGACCCAGTACTTC

size: -
length: 20
V: TRBV5-1
J: TRBJ2-2
D: TRBD2
CDR3: CASSLLSVSSGRFNTGELFF
DNA: TGCGCCAGCAGCTTGTTGTCCGTGTCTAGCGGGAGGTTCAACACCGGGGAGCTGTTTTTT

size: -
length: 16
V: TRBV7-2
J: TRBJ2-7
D: TRBD1
CDR3: CASSGRDRVVSYEQYF
DNA: TGTGCCAGCAGCGGACGGGACAGGGTGGTTTCTTACGAGCAGTACTTC

size: -
length: 14
V: TRBV19
J: TRBJ1-2
D: -
CDR3: CASSQGGGNYGYTF
DNA: TGTGCCAGTAGCCAGGGTGGTGGTAACTATGGCTACACCTTC

size: -
length: 15
V: TRBV6-5
J: TRBJ1-1
D: TRBD1
CDR3: CASGLHRGWDTEAFF
DNA: TGTGCCAGCGGGCTTCACAGGGGGTGGGATACTGAAGCTTTCTTT

size: -
length: 13
V: TRBV19
J: TRBJ2-7
D: -
CDR3: CASSAQGGYEQYF
DNA: TGTGCCAGTAGTGCCCAGGGTGGCTACGAGCAGTACTTC

size: -
length: 16
V: TRBV6-5
J: TRBJ1-1
D: -
CDR3: CASSYRGGPANTEAFF
DNA: TGTGCCAGCAGTTACCGGGGGGGCCCGGCGAACACTGAAGCTTTCTTT

size: -
length: 15
V: TRBV18
J: TRBJ1-2
D: -
CDR3: CASSPGQPQGYGYTF
DNA: TGTGCCAGCTCACCTGGACAGCCCCAAGGCTATGGCTACACCTTC

size: -
length: 15
V: TRBV27
J: TRBJ1-5
D: TRBD1
CDR3: CASSPIGQGNQPQHF
DNA: TGTGCCAGCAGTCCTATCGGACAGGGGAATCAGCCCCAGCATTTT

size: -
length: 16
V: TRBV28
J: TRBJ2-7
D: TRBD2
CDR3: CASIRTSVLSSYEQYF
DNA: TGTGCCAGCATCCGGACTAGCGTGCTATCCTCCTACGAGCAGTACTTC

size: few
length: 16
V: TRBV30
J: TRBJ2-7
D: TRBD2
CDR3: CAWVSSGRASRREQYF
DNA: TGTGCCTGGGTATCTAGCGGGAGGGCCTCGAGGAGGGAGCAGTACTTC

size: -
length: 16
V: TRBV4-2
J: TRBJ2-3
D: TRBD2
CDR3: CASSKGLAGASDTQYF
DNA: TGTGCCAGCAGCAAGGGACTAGCGGGGGCCTCAGATACGCAGTATTTT

size: -
length: 14
V: TRBV5-4
J: TRBJ1-2
D: TRBD1
CDR3: CASSFTGGTGGYTF
DNA: TGTGCCAGCAGCTTCACAGGGGGCACGGGGGGCTACACCTTC

size: -
length: 14
V: TRBV7-9
J: TRBJ1-1
D: -
CDR3: CASSFPGKNTEAFF
DNA: TGTGCCAGCAGCTTTCCCGGGAAGAACACTGAAGCTTTCTTT

size: -
length: 14
V: TRBV5-4
J: TRBJ1-4
D: TRBD1
CDR3: CASSGDRANEKLFF
DNA: TGTGCCAGCAGCGGGGACAGAGCTAATGAAAAACTGTTTTTT

size: -
length: 16
V: TRBV28
J: TRBJ2-1
D: -
CDR3: CASSSRYMQSYNEQFF
DNA: TGTGCCAGCAGTTCCCGTTACATGCAGTCTTACAATGAGCAGTTCTTC

size: -
length: 13
V: TRBV6-5
J: TRBJ1-6
D: TRBD1
CDR3: CASSRDSNSPLHF
DNA: TGTGCCAGCAGCCGGGACAGTAATTCACCCCTCCACTTT

size: once
length: 14
V: TRBV5-1
J: TRBJ1-1
D: -
CDR3: CASSLGQAWTEAFF
DNA: TGCGCCAGCAGCTTGGGACAGGCCTGGACTGAAGCTTTCTTT

size: -
length: 15
V: TRBV6-5
J: TRBJ2-7
D: TRBD1
CDR3: CASGGGQGAAYEQYF
DNA: TGTGCCAGCGGCGGGGGACAGGGGGCGGCATACGAGCAGTACTTC

size: -
length: 14
V: TRBV6-5
J: TRBJ2-1
D: TRBD1
CDR3: CASRPGQGSNEQFF
DNA: TGTGCCAGCAGACCGGGACAGGGCTCCAATGAGCAGTTCTTC

size: -
length: 14
V: TRBV6-1
J: TRBJ1-1
D: TRBD1
CDR3: CASSDRTGVTEAFF
DNA: TGTGCCAGCAGTGACCGGACAGGAGTGACTGAAGCTTTCTTT

size: once
length: 15
V: TRBV19
J: TRBJ1-4
D: -
CDR3: CASRTTGSSYEKLFF
DNA: TGTGCCAGTAGAACTACAGGGTCCTCTTATGAAAAACTGTTTTTT

size: -
length: 13
V: TRBV7-8
J: TRBJ1-1
D: -
CDR3: CASSPTPNTEAFF
DNA: TGTGCCAGCAGCCCGACACCGAACACTGAAGCTTTCTTT

size: -
length: 13
V: TRBV18
J: TRBJ1-2
D: -
CDR3: CASSRGEDYGYTF
DNA: TGTGCCAGCTCTCGGGGGGAGGACTATGGCTACACCTTC

size: -
length: 12
V: TRBV29-1
J: TRBJ1-1
D: -
CDR3: CSAFRQNTEAFF
DNA: TGCAGCGCTTTTCGACAAAACACTGAAGCTTTCTTT

size: -
length: 16
V: TRBV6-2/TRBV6-3
J: TRBJ2-3
D: -
CDR3: CASSYSSSPSTDTQYF
DNA: TGTGCCAGCAGTTACTCTAGCAGCCCGAGCACAGATACGCAGTATTTT

size: -
length: 14
V: TRBV9
J: TRBJ2-2
D: TRBD1
CDR3: CASSPTGSPGELFF
DNA: TGTGCCAGCAGCCCGACAGGGTCCCCCGGGGAGCTGTTTTTT

size: once
length: 14
V: TRBV27
J: TRBJ1-2
D: TRBD1
CDR3: CASRITGGDYGYTF
DNA: TGTGCCAGCAGAATAACAGGGGGCGACTATGGCTACACCTTC

size: -
length: 18
V: TRBV15
J: TRBJ2-3
D: -
CDR3: CATSTAPKTSWGADTQYF
DNA: TGTGCCACCAGCACAGCACCTAAGACTAGTTGGGGCGCAGATACGCAGTATTTT

size: -
length: 14
V: TRBV30
J: TRBJ2-1
D: TRBD2
CDR3: CAWSFSGTRNEQFF
DNA: TGTGCCTGGAGCTTTAGCGGGACTCGGAATGAGCAGTTCTTC

size: few
length: 11
V: TRBV6-5
J: TRBJ2-5
D: -
CDR3: CASTLEETQYF
DNA: TGTGCCAGCACCCTAGAGGAGACCCAGTACTTC

size: -
length: 17
V: TRBV25-1
J: TRBJ2-1
D: -
CDR3: CASSPNDHMGGDNEQFF
DNA: TGTGCCAGCAGTCCCAATGACCACATGGGAGGCGACAATGAGCAGTTCTTC

size: -
length: 15
V: TRBV6-5
J: TRBJ1-2
D: -
CDR3: CASSYGLAANYGYTF
DNA: TGTGCCAGCAGTTACGGTTTGGCAGCTAACTATGGCTACACCTTC

size: -
length: 16
V: TRBV27
J: TRBJ2-1
D: TRBD2
CDR3: CASSGGTSGVYNEQFF
DNA: TGTGCCAGCAGTGGGGGGACTAGCGGAGTATACAATGAGCAGTTCTTC

size: -
length: 13
V: TRBV24-1
J: TRBJ1-6
D: -
CDR3: CATNGGSGSPLHF
DNA: TGTGCCACCAACGGAGGATCGGGTTCACCCCTCCACTTT

size: -
length: 17
V: TRBV27
J: TRBJ1-6
D: TRBD1
CDR3: CASSLSRQGTLNSPLHF
DNA: TGTGCCAGCAGTTTAAGTCGACAGGGGACGCTTAATTCACCCCTCCACTTT

size: -
length: 15
V: TRBV19
J: TRBJ1-5
D: -
CDR3: CASSIGGTSNQPQHF
DNA: TGTGCCAGTAGTATCGGAGGCACTAGCAATCAGCCCCAGCATTTT

size: -
length: 13
V: TRBV29-1
J: TRBJ1-1
D: TRBD1
CDR3: CSGRGTGNTEAFF
DNA: TGCAGCGGGAGGGGGACAGGGAACACTGAAGCTTTCTTT

size: -
length: 16
V: TRBV18
J: TRBJ2-5
D: TRBD1
CDR3: CASSPSGGAGGETQYF
DNA: TGTGCCAGCTCACCATCAGGGGGCGCCGGCGGGGAGACCCAGTACTTC

size: -
length: 16
V: TRBV7-2
J: TRBJ2-3
D: TRBD1
CDR3: CASSFRDRGATDTQYF
DNA: TGTGCCAGCAGCTTCAGGGACAGGGGGGCCACAGATACGCAGTATTTT